The 5 T cell receptor beta chains listed next were all sequenced from one sample in a study of quantifying T cell responses using KT2 cells. Overall study context: RNA was reverse transcribed with TCR alpha and beta constant-region primers.

A single-stranded UMI oligo with SP2 sequence was ligated to cDNA 3' ends. First-round PCR used roughly 4 cycles and beta primers RC1.1 and RC1.2 covering TRBC1 and TRBC2. TCRdb redid the calling of the UMI-ligation and nested PCR reads with MiXCR, one entry per CDR3 protein. The sample consists of around 56,000 distinct CDR3 sequences, about 12% of them appearing once. Material: PBMCs spiked with cells of the T cell clone KT2. The receptors derive from a human donor.

This clonotype was observed a few times. J is TRBJ2-3 and V is TRBV10-3; D is possibly TRBD2 (6 bases). The CDR3 is 15 residues long. V dropped 6 bases and J dropped 0 bases, with 13 bases sitting between them. From germline, CDR1 is ENHRY and CDR2 SYGVKD. The CDR3 loop is CAISWDSPSTDTQYF. The CDR3 nucleotides read TGTGCCATCAGCTGGGACTCCCCCAGCACAGATACGCAGTATTTT.

V is TRBV18 and J is TRBJ1-4; TRBD1 might be the D (5 bases). The CDR3 consists of 13 residues. Germline CDR1 is KGHSH and CDR2 is LQKENI. The ends were cut back, 4 bases at V and 2 bases at J, with 5 bases in the middle. CDR3 nucleotide sequence: TGTGCCAGCTCACAGGGGACTAATGAAAAACTGTTTTTT. Residues: CASSQGTNEKLFF.

The chain carries TRBV20-1 and TRBJ1-1; 8 bases map to TRBD1. With V trimmed by 7 bases and J by 0 bases, 10 bases remained unmatched. Germline values: CDR1 DFQATT, CDR2 SNEGSKA (reference sequence). The CDR3 is made up of 15 amino acids. The CDR3 is CSVLSIQGVNTEAFF. CDR3 DNA: TGCAGTGTCTTAAGTATACAGGGGGTGAACACTGAAGCTTTCTTT.

The chain joins TRBV12-3 or TRBV12-4 to TRBJ1-5; weak D call: TRBD1 (5 bases). Trimming took 6 bases from V and 7 from J, leaving 10 bases between them. The CDR3 covers 12 residues. In DNA, the CDR3 is TGTGCCAGCAGGGCGGGGGGGCAGCCCCAGCATTTT. Protein sequence: CASRAGGQPQHF.

This clonotype was found a few times. The chain recombines TRBV12-3 or TRBV12-4 with TRBJ2-1; 8 positions match TRBD2. Trimming took 6 bases from V and 5 from J; bases not matched to a gene: 9. The CDR3 consists of 15 residues. The DNA for the CDR3 is TGTGCCAGCAGCCTGGGACTAGAGCGAAACAATGAGCAGTTCTTC. It yields the protein CASSLGLERNNEQFF.